This TCR beta chain was obtained from a study of regulatory T cells in long-lasting Graves disease. Study in general: The criterion for persistent Graves' disease was over 5 years of antithyroid drugs with positive TSH receptor antibodies.

HTBI primers from iRepertoire and Arm-PCR of CDR3 regions yielded the TCR beta libraries. TCRdb recomputed calls from the multiplex PCR reads with MiXCR, one row per CDR3 protein. This sample carries roughly 700,000 distinct CDR3 sequences, about 30% of them seen once, and the ten largest clones take roughly 41%. The germline gives CDR1 DFQATT, CDR2 SNEGSKA (reference sequence). The V end lost 1 base, the J end lost 0 bases, and 9 bases lay between the germline ends. This CDR3 contains 14 residues. In regard to this clonotype: The antigen remains undetermined.

Study-level points and caveats: Those with persistent disease had in common more public clonotypes (2,741) than new patients (about 900). Small numbers of samples may have cut accuracy. TRBV28, TRBJ1-2 and TRBJ2-5 were favored in persistent disease.

Time point reported: persistent/refractory GD, antithyroid drugs over 5 years with positive TRAb. Preparation of the TCR library used RNA extracted from PBMCs. Material: peripheral blood mononuclear cells (PBMCs), obtained when the disease was refractory, from a patient treated with antithyroid drugs. This sequence joins TRBV20-1 and TRBJ1-1; D remains ambiguous. This clonotype was sampled from a female donor with Graves disease. CDR3 sequence reads: CSARAQALNTEAFF. DNA of the CDR3: TGCAGTGCTAGAGCCCAGGCCCTGAACACTGAAGCTTTCTTT.